This TCR beta chain was identified in a study of cytomegalovirus exposure and HLA in healthy donors. Whole-study findings and limits: Researchers had no immune exposure information except CMV serostatus available. Using the classifier, cytomegalovirus status was reportedly diagnosed with high specificity and sensitivity.

The PCR was carried out with 60 Vbeta primers and 13 Jbeta primers. The repertoire was sequenced with immunoSEQ multiplex PCR; TCRdb's copy has only in-frame clones and lacks some. The sample consists of over 100,000 clones, around 61% of them appearing once. Remarks on this clone: Its antigen is not identified.

Trimming cost V 6 bases and J 2 bases, with 13 bases left between them. From germline, CDR1 is GTSNPN and CDR2 SVGIG (reference sequence). This CDR3 has 13 amino acids. Unrecorded immune exposure was likely among donors, who were nominally healthy when sampled. The TCR originated in a woman under 40 in good health and CMV-seronegative. The sequenced sample was PBMCs. The chain has TRBV30 and TRBJ1-1; D is possibly TRBD1 (6 bases). CDR3 nucleotide sequence: TGTGCCTGCGAAAAGGGGGTTAACACTGAAGCTTTCTTT. This codes for CACEKGVNTEAFF.